The present T cell receptor (beta chain) was sequenced within a study of human T cells and chemical hapten exposure. Study information: Sensitization involved placing 2% DPC onto an approximately 2 cm by approximately 2 cm region of upper inner arm skin.

Germline V gene sequence: CDR1 SGHRS, CDR2 YFSETQ. The CDR3 contains 15 residues. V was pared by 0 bases and J by 7 bases, with 14 bases between. The study's library attached unique molecular identifiers to single cDNA molecules. Each CDR3 protein gets one entry after TCRdb re-called the RACE reads with MiXCR. Here the sample spans fewer than 400,000 distinct CDR3 sequences, roughly 6.9% being singletons. The sample's time point: patch test 1, 2 weeks after DPC sensitization. Treatment denoted: therapeutic diphenylcyclopropenone sensitization with weekly scalp DPC. Blood sampling preceded each patch test application.

The chain joins TRBV5-1 to TRBJ1-5, with a tentative D call TRBD1 (6 bases). The sequence came from a young woman with alopecia areata. Some clones in this sample may be carry-over from other donors' samples. Sequencing used whole blood, obtained in connection with sensitization to the hapten diphenylcyclopropenone (DPC). The DNA for the CDR3 is TGCGCCAGCAGCTTGGAACCAGGGGTCGGACAGCCCCAGCATTTT. This sequence encodes CASSLEPGVGQPQHF. Together with reference TRBV5-1 and TRBJ1-5, the CDR3 gives the full variable domain: KAGVTQTPRYLIKTRGQQVTLSCSPISGHRSVSWYQQTPGQGLQFLFEYFSETQRNKGNFPGRFSGRQFSNSRSEMNVSTLELGDSALYLCASSLEPGVGQPQHFGDGTRLSIL.